These 11 T cell receptor beta chains were all obtained from the same sample, sequenced in a study of OX40 agonist ivuxolimab in advanced cancers. The assay was immunoSEQ multiplex PCR, and TCRdb's table has in-frame clones only and misses some. The sample consists of 35,000 to 50,000 clones, around 90% of them appearing once. Sequencing was performed on CD4+ or CD8+ T cells sorted from blood, taken in a trial of the OX40 agonist ivuxolimab. These receptors were taken from an adult with an advanced solid tumor such as melanoma, head and neck, liver or kidney cancer.

The J gene is TRBJ1-2, the V gene TRBV27, with TRBD1 identical over 7 bases. Germline CDR1 is MNHEY and CDR2 is SMNVEV (reference sequence). J lost 4 bases, V lost 6 bases, and 5 bases had no gene match. This CDR3 has 13 residues. The CDR3 DNA sequence: TGTGCCAGCAGCCAAGGGACAGTCTATGGCTACACCTTC. Protein sequence: CASSQGTVYGYTF.

This clone has only a few counts. The CDR3 spells CASSPLPDTEAFF. DNA for the CDR3: TGTGCCAGCAGTCCCCTGCCGGACACTGAAGCTTTCTTT. The chain couples TRBV6-5 to TRBJ1-1; D not certain. The CDR3 runs 13 residues. Deletions cut 5 bases from V and 3 bases from J, with 10 bases between. Per the germline V gene, CDR1 is MNHEY and CDR2 is SVGAGI.

The chain employs TRBV6-5 and TRBJ2-2; 8 bases match TRBD1. Germline V gives CDR1 MNHEY, CDR2 SVGAGI. With 6 bases clipped from V and 6 bases from J, the junction kept 3 bases outside the gene matches. CDR3 length equals 13 residues. CDR3 in amino acids: CASRTGDAGELFF. CDR3 bases: TGTGCCAGCAGGACAGGGGACGCCGGGGAGCTGTTTTTT.

The V and J genes are TRBV5-1 and TRBJ1-1, with 7 bases fitting TRBD1. Germline trimming cut 4 bases from V and 0 bases from J; bases unmatched to any gene: 12. This CDR3 has 17 residues. The germline V gene encodes CDR1 SGHRS and CDR2 YFSETQ. CDR3 loop: CASSPISPQGMNTEAFF. CDR3 nucleotide sequence: TGCGCCAGCAGCCCCATATCCCCACAGGGGATGAACACTGAAGCTTTCTTT.

V and J are TRBV7-9 and TRBJ1-3; TRBD1 agrees at 7 bases. CDR1 and CDR2 from the germline V gene are SEHNR and FQNEAQ (reference sequence). V shed 5 bases, J shed 1 base, and the junction held 5 bases outside the gene matches. The length of the CDR3 is 15 residues. The CDR3 sequence is CASSTHRGSGNTIYF. CDR3 DNA: TGTGCCAGCAGCACACACAGGGGATCTGGAAACACCATATATTTT.

The chain has TRBV19 and TRBJ2-3, with TRBD2 matching 8 bases. This CDR3 comprises 15 residues. Losses at the gene ends were 3 bases for V and 2 bases for J; bases not matched to a gene: 4. Germline CDR1 is LNHDA and CDR2 is SQIVND (reference sequence). CDR3 DNA: TGTGCCAGTAGTATCGGCGGGGGGTCCACAGATACGCAGTATTTT. Its protein is CASSIGGGSTDTQYF.

The genes are TRBV2 and TRBJ2-5, with no clear D. V was cut by 10 bases and J by 1 base, with 13 bases left in between. Germline loops: CDR1 SNHLY, CDR2 FYNNEI. The CDR3 is 13 residues long. CDR3 in amino acids: CAKDKAAQETQYF. The CDR3 DNA follows: TGTGCCAAAGATAAGGCGGCCCAAGAGACCCAGTACTTC.

CDR3 DNA sequence: TGTGCTAGTGGTTTAGGGCGGGAAGTGGGAGGGGAGAATGAGCAGTTCTTC. Translated, it gives CASGLGREVGGENEQFF. The rearrangement links TRBV12-5 to TRBJ2-1, with TRBD2 matching 7 bases. The trim removed 3 bases at V and 7 bases at J, leaving 15 bases unmatched. Germline V CDR1 and CDR2: LGHNT, FRNRAP. The CDR3 contains 17 residues.

This clone was observed once. The genes are TRBV2 and TRBJ2-3; 9 bases are a match to TRBD1. The V and J ends lost 6 bases and 1 base, in that order; junction bases with no gene match: 5. The CDR3 covers 15 residues. Germline CDR1 is SNHLY and CDR2 is FYNNEI. The CDR3 region is CASRRDRAGTDTQYF. Written as DNA, the CDR3 is TGTGCCAGCAGGCGGGACAGGGCAGGCACAGATACGCAGTATTTT.

The V gene is TRBV11-2, the J gene TRBJ1-2; D is undetermined. This CDR3 is 12 amino acids long. V dropped 1 base and J dropped 5 bases, with 5 bases sitting between them. From germline, CDR1 is SGHAT and CDR2 FQNNGV. CDR3 coding DNA: TGTGCCAGCAGCTTAGGAGGATATGGCTACACCTTC. Protein product: CASSLGGYGYTF.

This chain connects TRBV6-1 to TRBJ2-7, with D possibly TRBD1 on 6 matching bases. Deletions cut 4 bases from V and 4 bases from J, with 17 bases between. Germline V gives CDR1 MNHNS, CDR2 SASEGT. The CDR3 runs 15 residues. The CDR3 here is CASSGHGQTVYEQYF. CDR3 DNA sequence: TGTGCCAGCAGTGGGCACGGACAGACGGTTTACGAGCAGTACTTC.